Listed below are T cell receptor beta chains from one sample, sequenced in a study of T cells after posttransplantation cyclophosphamide. Libraries were prepared by immunoSEQ multiplex PCR; TCRdb keeps only in-frame clonotypes and omits some of them. The table has 25,000 to 35,000 clones, 90% to 95% seen once; the top ten hold roughly 0.23%. Source material: naive CD4+ T cells sorted from PBMCs. Receptors were obtained from an older woman in good health, CMV-negative, and a related stem cell transplant donor. Each CDR3 is given with its conserved first and last residue. Fields, in order: V gene, D gene, clone size, J gene, CDR3 protein, CDR3 DNA. D genes are given only for firm matches. The listing skips clone size in some rows; elsewhere it reads once, few, many or a size class.

V: TRBV14
D: NA
size: NA
J: TRBJ2-2
CDR3: CASSQVAFLGELFF
DNA: TGTGCCAGCAGCCAAGTCGCGTTCCTCGGGGAGCTGTTTTTT

V: TRBV30
D: NA
size: NA
J: TRBJ1-4
CDR3: CAQGPSSTEKLFF
DNA: TGTGCACAGGGCCCCTCGTCAACCGAAAAACTGTTTTTT

V: TRBV29-1
D: TRBD1
size: NA
J: TRBJ1-1
CDR3: CSGTGTGGRWTEAFF
DNA: TGCAGCGGCACCGGGACAGGGGGACGATGGACTGAAGCTTTCTTT

V: TRBV7-2
D: TRBD1
size: few
J: TRBJ1-1
CDR3: CASSRQGMGDTEAFF
DNA: TGTGCCAGCAGCAGACAGGGGATGGGGGACACTGAAGCTTTCTTT

V: TRBV28
D: NA
size: NA
J: TRBJ2-7
CDR3: CASSRPFAGSYEQYF
DNA: TGTGCCAGCAGTCGGCCCTTCGCAGGGTCCTACGAGCAGTACTTC

V: TRBV10-3
D: TRBD1
size: NA
J: TRBJ2-5
CDR3: CATGTGGSRETQYF
DNA: TGTGCCACAGGAACAGGGGGTTCAAGAGAAACCCAGTACTTC

V: TRBV6-1
D: NA
size: NA
J: TRBJ2-2
CDR3: CASILTRRGGELFF
DNA: TGTGCCAGCATCCTGACTAGACGAGGCGGGGAGCTGTTTTTT

V: TRBV14
D: TRBD1
size: NA
J: TRBJ1-2
CDR3: CASSQGGTAPVGYTF
DNA: TGTGCCAGCAGCCAGGGCGGGACAGCCCCAGTTGGCTACACCTTC

V: TRBV9
D: TRBD2
size: NA
J: TRBJ2-7
CDR3: CASSVAPGTSASEQYF
DNA: TGTGCCAGCAGCGTGGCCCCCGGGACTAGCGCTTCCGAGCAGTACTTC

V: TRBV5-8
D: TRBD1
size: NA
J: TRBJ2-1
CDR3: CASSLGSTGLDEQFF
DNA: TGTGCCAGCAGCTTGGGGTCGACAGGGTTGGATGAGCAGTTCTTC

V: TRBV7-8
D: NA
size: NA
J: TRBJ2-7
CDR3: CASSVAGVYEQYF
DNA: TGTGCCAGCAGCGTTGCCGGGGTTTACGAGCAGTACTTC

V: TRBV5-8
D: NA
size: NA
J: TRBJ1-5
CDR3: CASSDGTLNSNQPQHF
DNA: TGTGCCAGCAGCGATGGGACACTCAACAGCAATCAGCCCCAGCATTTT

V: TRBV19
D: NA
size: NA
J: TRBJ1-5
CDR3: CASSRDNGNSNQPQHF
DNA: TGTGCCAGTAGTCGGGACAACGGGAATAGCAATCAGCCCCAGCATTTT

V: TRBV28
D: TRBD2
size: NA
J: TRBJ2-5
CDR3: CASSGLAGGGETQYF
DNA: TGTGCCAGCAGTGGACTAGCGGGAGGAGGAGAGACCCAGTACTTC

V: TRBV18
D: TRBD1
size: NA
J: TRBJ2-7
CDR3: CASSEGTGPYEQYF
DNA: TGTGCCAGCTCGGAAGGGACAGGGCCTTACGAGCAGTACTTC

V: TRBV28
D: NA
size: once
J: TRBJ2-4
CDR3: CASTLQGSKNIQYF
DNA: TGTGCCAGCACCCTGCAGGGAAGCAAAAACATTCAGTACTTC

V: TRBV18
D: TRBD1
size: NA
J: TRBJ2-3
CDR3: CASSPDRPSDTQYF
DNA: TGTGCCAGCTCACCGGACAGGCCCTCAGATACGCAGTATTTT

V: TRBV15
D: NA
size: NA
J: TRBJ1-1
CDR3: CATSRDEGLNTEAFF
DNA: TGTGCCACTAGCAGAGACGAGGGCTTGAACACTGAAGCTTTCTTT

V: TRBV7-3
D: TRBD1
size: NA
J: TRBJ2-1
CDR3: CASSLTGGSYNEQFF
DNA: TGTGCCAGCAGCCTTACAGGGGGGTCCTACAATGAGCAGTTCTTC

V: TRBV5-1
D: TRBD2
size: NA
J: TRBJ2-7
CDR3: CASSPGTSGNYEQYF
DNA: TGCGCCAGCAGCCCCGGGACTAGCGGGAACTACGAGCAGTACTTC

V: TRBV28
D: NA
size: NA
J: TRBJ2-7
CDR3: CASKSSNREQYF
DNA: TGTGCCAGCAAGTCCAGTAATCGCGAGCAGTACTTC

V: TRBV18
D: NA
size: NA
J: TRBJ1-1
CDR3: CASSTDQGRTEAFF
DNA: TGTGCCAGCTCAACGGATCAGGGGCGGACTGAAGCTTTCTTT

V: TRBV6-5
D: TRBD1
size: NA
J: TRBJ2-7
CDR3: CASSYSDRGSYEQYF
DNA: TGTGCCAGCAGTTACTCGGACAGGGGCTCCTACGAGCAGTACTTC

V: TRBV5-4
D: NA
size: few
J: TRBJ2-3
CDR3: CASSLVAGSTDTQYF
DNA: TGTGCCAGCAGCTTGGTAGCAGGGTCGACAGATACGCAGTATTTT

V: TRBV15
D: NA
size: NA
J: TRBJ1-2
CDR3: CATSSQGRGYGYTF
DNA: TGTGCCACCAGCAGCCAGGGCAGAGGCTATGGCTACACCTTC